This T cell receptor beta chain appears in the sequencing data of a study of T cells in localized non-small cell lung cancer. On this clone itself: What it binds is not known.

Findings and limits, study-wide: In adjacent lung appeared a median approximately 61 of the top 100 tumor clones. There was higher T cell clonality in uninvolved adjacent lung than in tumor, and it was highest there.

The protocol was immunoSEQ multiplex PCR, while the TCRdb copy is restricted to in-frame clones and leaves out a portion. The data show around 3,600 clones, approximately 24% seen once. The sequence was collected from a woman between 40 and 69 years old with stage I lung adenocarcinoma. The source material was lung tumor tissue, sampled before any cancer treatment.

CDR3 in amino acids: CASSIRTSGLNEQFF. The CDR3 region has the DNA TGTGCCAGTAGTATAAGGACTAGCGGCCTCAATGAGCAGTTCTTC. The chain couples TRBV19 to TRBJ2-1; 10 bases are shared with TRBD2. This CDR3 spans 15 amino acids. Germline CDR1 reads LNHDA; CDR2 reads SQIVND (reference sequence). V was clipped by 2 bases and J by 6 bases; unmatched bases: 4.